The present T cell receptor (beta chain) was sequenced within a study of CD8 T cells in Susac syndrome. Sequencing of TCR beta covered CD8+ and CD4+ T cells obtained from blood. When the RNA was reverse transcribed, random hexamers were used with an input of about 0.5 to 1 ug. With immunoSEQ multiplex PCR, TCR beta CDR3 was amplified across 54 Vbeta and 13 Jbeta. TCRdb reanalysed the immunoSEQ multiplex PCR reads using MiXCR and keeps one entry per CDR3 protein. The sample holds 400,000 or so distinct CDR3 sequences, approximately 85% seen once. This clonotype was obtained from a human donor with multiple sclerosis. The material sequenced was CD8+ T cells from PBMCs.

CDR3 amino acids: CASSPLRNSPLHF. CDR3 in DNA: TGTGCCAGCTCACCATTGAGGAATTCACCCCTCCACTTT. V usage is TRBV18 and J usage is TRBJ1-6; unclear D gene. Trimming shortened V by 2 bases and J by 7 bases, and 6 bases separated the two germline ends. Germline lookup yields CDR1 KGHSH and CDR2 LQKENI. The CDR3 runs to 13 residues.